The rows below give T cell receptor beta chains drawn from one sample of a study of cytomegalovirus exposure and HLA in healthy donors. Only in-frame clones appear in the TCRdb table, and some are missing; sequencing was by immunoSEQ multiplex PCR. The sample includes 150,000 to 180,000 clones, less than 90% seen only once; the top ten take around 20%. Sequencing was carried out using PBMCs. The receptor set was obtained from a man aged 18 to 35 in good health and CMV-seropositive. Both conserved end residues are part of each CDR3. The order of the fields is J gene, D gene, V gene, clone size, CDR3 DNA, CDR3 protein. D genes are given only for firm matches. Clone size is not always given. Where it is, it says once, few, many or a class for expanded clones.

j_call: TRBJ1-2; d_call: NA; v_call: TRBV30; clone_size: NA; cdr3_nt: TGTGCCTGGAGTGTAGGAGGAATGGTCGACTATGGCTACACCTTC; cdr3_aa: CAWSVGGMVDYGYTF
j_call: TRBJ2-1; d_call: NA; v_call: TRBV9; clone_size: NA; cdr3_nt: TGTGCCAGCACCCCTCTGGCGGGCAATGAGCAGTTCTTC; cdr3_aa: CASTPLAGNEQFF
j_call: TRBJ1-5; d_call: NA; v_call: TRBV27; clone_size: NA; cdr3_nt: TGTGCCAGCAGTTTGAGCGCAGGGGGCAATCAGCCCCAGCATTTT; cdr3_aa: CASSLSAGGNQPQHF
j_call: TRBJ1-4; d_call: TRBD1; v_call: TRBV29-1; clone_size: few; cdr3_nt: TGCAGCGTTGTACCGACAGGGTCTAATGAAAAACTGTTTTTT; cdr3_aa: CSVVPTGSNEKLFF
j_call: TRBJ1-1; d_call: TRBD1; v_call: TRBV7-2; clone_size: NA; cdr3_nt: TGTGCCAGCAGCTCCACAGGGGGCAGGACTGAAGCTTTCTTT; cdr3_aa: CASSSTGGRTEAFF
j_call: TRBJ1-2; d_call: NA; v_call: TRBV19; clone_size: NA; cdr3_nt: TGTGCCAGTTGGGGACAAGACTATGGCTACACCTTC; cdr3_aa: CASWGQDYGYTF
j_call: TRBJ2-1; d_call: TRBD1; v_call: TRBV6-1; clone_size: NA; cdr3_nt: TGTGCCAGCAGTTCGAGGGACAGCAAGTTCTTC; cdr3_aa: CASSSRDSKFF
j_call: TRBJ1-5; d_call: NA; v_call: TRBV5-6; clone_size: NA; cdr3_nt: TGTGCCAGCAGCTTAGGGGGGGCCGGCAATCAGCCCCAGCATTTT; cdr3_aa: CASSLGGAGNQPQHF
j_call: TRBJ2-1; d_call: NA; v_call: TRBV2; clone_size: NA; cdr3_nt: TGTGCCAGCAGTGTATTACCCACTGTGGAGCAGTTCTTC; cdr3_aa: CASSVLPTVEQFF
j_call: TRBJ1-1; d_call: NA; v_call: TRBV7-3; clone_size: NA; cdr3_nt: TGTGCCAGCGCCGCAGGGGCGAACACTGAAGCTTTCTTT; cdr3_aa: CASAAGANTEAFF
j_call: TRBJ2-1; d_call: NA; v_call: TRBV20-1; clone_size: NA; cdr3_nt: TGCAGTGCTAGCGGACATCATGAGCAGTTCTTC; cdr3_aa: CSASGHHEQFF
j_call: TRBJ2-3; d_call: TRBD2; v_call: TRBV7-3; clone_size: NA; cdr3_nt: TGTGCCAGCAGCCCACAACCGGGCGGGGGGGACACAGATACGCAGTATTTT; cdr3_aa: CASSPQPGGGDTDTQYF
j_call: TRBJ1-2; d_call: NA; v_call: TRBV30; clone_size: NA; cdr3_nt: TGTGCCTGGAGCAGGGGCGATAACTATGGCTACACCTTC; cdr3_aa: CAWSRGDNYGYTF
j_call: TRBJ1-2; d_call: NA; v_call: TRBV6-5; clone_size: few; cdr3_nt: TGTGCCAGCAGTTACTCGTTCGCGGACAGTAACTATGGCTACACCTTC; cdr3_aa: CASSYSFADSNYGYTF
j_call: TRBJ1-2; d_call: NA; v_call: TRBV5-1; clone_size: NA; cdr3_nt: TGCGCCAGCAGCTTGTGGTCAGGGGTAGGCTATGGCTACACCTTC; cdr3_aa: CASSLWSGVGYGYTF
j_call: TRBJ1-5; d_call: NA; v_call: TRBV7-9; clone_size: few; cdr3_nt: TGTGCCAGCAGCTTTAGTGATCTCAATCAGCCCCAGCATTTT; cdr3_aa: CASSFSDLNQPQHF
j_call: TRBJ1-5; d_call: NA; v_call: TRBV7-2; clone_size: NA; cdr3_nt: TGTGCCAGCAGCTTATCCCCAGGCCCAAATCAGCCCCAGCATTTT; cdr3_aa: CASSLSPGPNQPQHF
j_call: TRBJ2-7; d_call: NA; v_call: TRBV4-2; clone_size: few; cdr3_nt: TGTGCCAGCAGCACCGGGGGACTCTACGAGCAGTACTTC; cdr3_aa: CASSTGGLYEQYF
j_call: TRBJ1-2; d_call: NA; v_call: TRBV19; clone_size: few; cdr3_nt: TGTGCCAGTAGTATTCGAGAGGATGGCTACACCTTC; cdr3_aa: CASSIREDGYTF
j_call: TRBJ1-3; d_call: TRBD1; v_call: TRBV2; clone_size: NA; cdr3_nt: TGTGCCAGCAGCCGTGGGACAGCCTCCTCTGGAAACACCATATATTTT; cdr3_aa: CASSRGTASSGNTIYF
j_call: TRBJ1-2; d_call: TRBD1; v_call: TRBV18; clone_size: NA; cdr3_nt: TGTGCCAGCTCACCATGGTCAGGGGGCAGGGGTATTGATGGCTACACCTTC; cdr3_aa: CASSPWSGGRGIDGYTF
j_call: TRBJ1-2; d_call: TRBD1; v_call: TRBV5-4; clone_size: few; cdr3_nt: TGTGCCAGCAGCCCCACCGGGACAGAGGCTCTCTTC; cdr3_aa: CASSPTGTEALF
j_call: TRBJ1-2; d_call: NA; v_call: TRBV19; clone_size: NA; cdr3_nt: TGTGCCAGTAGTATAGCCGCAGGGTACATTGGTGGCTACACCTTC; cdr3_aa: CASSIAAGYIGGYTF
j_call: TRBJ1-6; d_call: NA; v_call: TRBV14; clone_size: few; cdr3_nt: TGTGCCAGCAGCCAACCCGACAGGACCCCCCTCCACTTT; cdr3_aa: CASSQPDRTPLHF
j_call: TRBJ2-7; d_call: NA; v_call: TRBV7-9; clone_size: once; cdr3_nt: TGTGCCAGCAGTTTCGGGGAAGCCGAGCAGTACTTC; cdr3_aa: CASSFGEAEQYF
j_call: TRBJ1-4; d_call: TRBD1; v_call: TRBV7-8; clone_size: NA; cdr3_nt: TGTGCCAGCAGCGGTGACAGGGTAAATGAAAAACTGTTTTTT; cdr3_aa: CASSGDRVNEKLFF
j_call: TRBJ1-1; d_call: NA; v_call: TRBV6-1; clone_size: NA; cdr3_nt: TGTGCCAGCAGTGAAGTGGAGGGCTACACTGAAGCTTTCTTT; cdr3_aa: CASSEVEGYTEAFF
j_call: TRBJ2-2; d_call: NA; v_call: TRBV30; clone_size: NA; cdr3_nt: TGTGCCTGGAGTCCGAGTTTGTCCGGGGAGCTGTTTTTT; cdr3_aa: CAWSPSLSGELFF
j_call: TRBJ1-2; d_call: NA; v_call: TRBV21-1; clone_size: NA; cdr3_nt: TGTGCCAGCAGCAAATGGGAGGCAGGGACCAACTATGGCTACACCTTC; cdr3_aa: CASSKWEAGTNYGYTF
j_call: TRBJ2-2; d_call: TRBD1; v_call: TRBV7-3; clone_size: NA; cdr3_nt: TGTGCCAGCAGCCCACTAGGGGGCCCCTTGACCGGGGAGCTGTTTTTT; cdr3_aa: CASSPLGGPLTGELFF
j_call: TRBJ1-1; d_call: NA; v_call: TRBV5-6; clone_size: NA; cdr3_nt: TGTGCCAGCAGCTTGAGGAGGGCTGAAGCTTTCTTT; cdr3_aa: CASSLRRAEAFF
j_call: TRBJ2-1; d_call: NA; v_call: TRBV4-3; clone_size: NA; cdr3_nt: TGCGCCAGCAGCCAAGACTCAGCGGGCTCCTACAATGAGCAGTTCTTC; cdr3_aa: CASSQDSAGSYNEQFF
j_call: TRBJ1-1; d_call: NA; v_call: TRBV14; clone_size: NA; cdr3_nt: TGTGCCAGCAGCTCCCAGTTACAGGGGAACACTGAAGCTTTCTTT; cdr3_aa: CASSSQLQGNTEAFF
j_call: TRBJ1-3; d_call: NA; v_call: TRBV9; clone_size: few; cdr3_nt: TGTGCCAGCACCTTAGGGGAAATTGGAAACACCATATATTTT; cdr3_aa: CASTLGEIGNTIYF
j_call: TRBJ1-2; d_call: TRBD1; v_call: TRBV14; clone_size: few; cdr3_nt: TGTGCCAGCAGCCTCCGACAGGGAACTAACTATGGCTACACCTTC; cdr3_aa: CASSLRQGTNYGYTF
j_call: TRBJ1-1; d_call: NA; v_call: TRBV9; clone_size: NA; cdr3_nt: TGTGCCAGCAGCGTAGTTACAGTGAACACTGAAGCTTTCTTT; cdr3_aa: CASSVVTVNTEAFF
j_call: TRBJ2-7; d_call: TRBD1; v_call: TRBV6-5; clone_size: NA; cdr3_nt: TGTGCCAGCAGTCCGACAGGGCTCGAGCAGTACTTC; cdr3_aa: CASSPTGLEQYF
j_call: TRBJ2-2; d_call: TRBD2; v_call: TRBV25-1; clone_size: NA; cdr3_nt: TGTGCCAGCAGTGAACTAGCGGGAGACACCGGGGAGCTGTTTTTT; cdr3_aa: CASSELAGDTGELFF
j_call: TRBJ1-6; d_call: TRBD1; v_call: TRBV11-1; clone_size: NA; cdr3_nt: TGTGCCAGCAGTCGGGACAGGGGGGTACCACCCCTCCACTTT; cdr3_aa: CASSRDRGVPPLHF
j_call: TRBJ1-5; d_call: NA; v_call: TRBV5-6; clone_size: once; cdr3_nt: TGTGCCAGCAGCCCAGGATCTAGCAATCAGCCCCAGCATTTT; cdr3_aa: CASSPGSSNQPQHF
j_call: TRBJ2-7; d_call: NA; v_call: TRBV4-2; clone_size: NA; cdr3_nt: TGTGCCAGCAGCCAGGATAGCAATGCGGGGGCGGGATACGAGCAGTACTTC; cdr3_aa: CASSQDSNAGAGYEQYF
j_call: TRBJ1-2; d_call: NA; v_call: TRBV27; clone_size: few; cdr3_nt: TGTGCCAGCAGTCCCGGACTGAACTATGGCTACACCTTC; cdr3_aa: CASSPGLNYGYTF
j_call: TRBJ2-7; d_call: TRBD1; v_call: TRBV4-3; clone_size: NA; cdr3_nt: TGCGCCAGCAGCCAAGAGGACAGGGGGACGTACGAGCAGTACTTC; cdr3_aa: CASSQEDRGTYEQYF
j_call: TRBJ2-5; d_call: NA; v_call: TRBV15; clone_size: NA; cdr3_nt: TGTGCCACCAGCCGGACTTACCAAGAGACCCAGTACTTC; cdr3_aa: CATSRTYQETQYF
j_call: TRBJ1-1; d_call: NA; v_call: TRBV15; clone_size: NA; cdr3_nt: TGTGCCACCAGCGGGAGCGGAGGGGAGACTGAAGCTTTCTTT; cdr3_aa: CATSGSGGETEAFF
j_call: TRBJ1-5; d_call: NA; v_call: TRBV5-1; clone_size: NA; cdr3_nt: TGCGCCAGCAGCGTGATCCCGGGGTCCTATCAGCCCCAGCATTTT; cdr3_aa: CASSVIPGSYQPQHF
j_call: TRBJ1-3; d_call: NA; v_call: TRBV18; clone_size: NA; cdr3_nt: TGTGCCAGCTCACCATTTTTAGGGGACTCTGGAAACACCATATATTTT; cdr3_aa: CASSPFLGDSGNTIYF
j_call: TRBJ2-3; d_call: NA; v_call: TRBV30; clone_size: once; cdr3_nt: TGTGCCTGGAGTACTAGAAGTCCTCCAGATACGCAGTATTTT; cdr3_aa: CAWSTRSPPDTQYF
j_call: TRBJ2-3; d_call: NA; v_call: TRBV4-3; clone_size: once; cdr3_nt: TGCGCCAGCAGCCTGCAGGGGTTCGCAGATACGCAGTATTTT; cdr3_aa: CASSLQGFADTQYF
j_call: TRBJ1-1; d_call: NA; v_call: TRBV5-1; clone_size: NA; cdr3_nt: TGCGCCAGCAGCTTAGTCCAGGGAAATATCGCTGAAGCTTTCTTT; cdr3_aa: CASSLVQGNIAEAFF
j_call: TRBJ1-3; d_call: TRBD1; v_call: TRBV29-1; clone_size: NA; cdr3_nt: TGCAGCGTGCTCACAGGGGGCAGTGGAAACACCATATATTTT; cdr3_aa: CSVLTGGSGNTIYF
j_call: TRBJ2-3; d_call: NA; v_call: TRBV7-6; clone_size: NA; cdr3_nt: TGTGCCAGCAGCTTAGAAGAGGCGGGGGCCCCATATACGCAGTATTTT; cdr3_aa: CASSLEEAGAPYTQYF
j_call: TRBJ2-5; d_call: TRBD2; v_call: TRBV4-1; clone_size: NA; cdr3_nt: TGCGCCAGCAGCCAAATAGGCCAGCGGGGGCGAGAGACCCAGTACTTC; cdr3_aa: CASSQIGQRGRETQYF
j_call: TRBJ2-5; d_call: NA; v_call: TRBV2; clone_size: NA; cdr3_nt: TGTGCCAGCAGTCCTGAGGGGGTAAAACAAGAGACCCAGTACTTC; cdr3_aa: CASSPEGVKQETQYF
j_call: TRBJ1-1; d_call: NA; v_call: TRBV2; clone_size: NA; cdr3_nt: TGTGCCAGCTCATATAGATTGAACACTGAAGCTTTCTTT; cdr3_aa: CASSYRLNTEAFF
j_call: TRBJ1-2; d_call: TRBD1; v_call: TRBV5-4; clone_size: NA; cdr3_nt: TGTGCCAGCAGCTTGGGACAGGGGTCCCCTAACTATGGCTACACCTTC; cdr3_aa: CASSLGQGSPNYGYTF
j_call: TRBJ2-1; d_call: NA; v_call: TRBV18; clone_size: few; cdr3_nt: TGTGCCAGCTCACCAAGGACTGGAGGGCCTGGGGAGCAGTTCTTC; cdr3_aa: CASSPRTGGPGEQFF
j_call: TRBJ1-1; d_call: NA; v_call: TRBV6-5; clone_size: few; cdr3_nt: TGTGCCAGCAGTCCGCAGAAGAAGAACACTGAAGCTTTCTTT; cdr3_aa: CASSPQKKNTEAFF
j_call: TRBJ2-3; d_call: NA; v_call: TRBV14; clone_size: NA; cdr3_nt: TGTGCCAGCAGCCAAGGACACCCCACGGTGGGTACGCAGTATTTT; cdr3_aa: CASSQGHPTVGTQYF
j_call: TRBJ1-4; d_call: TRBD1; v_call: TRBV19; clone_size: few; cdr3_nt: TGTGCCAGTAAAGGCGAGGACAGGACTTTTGCAACTAATGAAAAACTGTTTTTT; cdr3_aa: CASKGEDRTFATNEKLFF